The 32 T cell receptor beta chains given below trace back to one sample, sequenced in a study of molecular identifiers for immune sequencing clone quantification listed by TCRdb under 2018. Library method: PCR. Sequencer: Illumina HiSeq 4000. The public sequencing data were trimmed at Q25 with fastp and processed into clonotypes with MiXCR by TCRdb, which kept only in-frame beta chains. When rows share a CDR3 protein, they turn into one entry using the most common DNA and genes. The sample table holds a few hundred thousand distinct CDR3 sequences, of which around 21% were seen once. The top ten clonotypes cover more than 0.8% of the sample. Source material: naive CD8+ T cells from blood, with Jurkat cell RNA spiked in. This specimen's cell subset or site label, interpreted: FACS-sorted CD8+CD4-CCR7+CD45RA+ naive T cells. The origin of the receptors is a human donor in good health. Some libraries in this study had Jurkat cell RNA spiked in.

This clonotype was seen a few times. The chain uses TRBV20-1 and TRBJ2-7; D remains unclear. The CDR3 loop spans 13 amino acids. Trimming took 0 bases from V and 0 from J, leaving 6 bases between them. The germline V gene encodes CDR1 DFQATT and CDR2 SNEGSKA (reference sequence). The CDR3 sequence is CSARDLVSYEQYF. CDR3 DNA: TGCAGTGCTAGAGACCTAGTCTCCTACGAGCAGTACTTC.

The chain links TRBV16 to TRBJ2-1, with 12 bases lining up with TRBD2. Germline V gene sequence: CDR1 KGHSY, CDR2 FQNENV. This CDR3 is 15 amino acids long. J gave up 9 bases and V 11 bases, and 14 bases lay outside the gene matches. CDR3 in DNA: TGTGCCCGCACCCCCCCGAGACTAGCGGGAGTTGAGCAGTTCTTC. It translates to CARTPPRLAGVEQFF. Filled out from reference TRBV16 and TRBJ2-1, the complete variable domain reads GEEVAQTPKHLVRGEGQKAKLYCAPIKGHSYVFWYQQVLKNEFKFLISFQNENVFDETGMPKERFSAKCLPNSPCSLEIQATKLEDSAVYFCARTPPRLAGVEQFFGPGTRLTVL.

The chain recombines TRBV12-3 or TRBV12-4 with TRBJ1-1; D not certain. There are 14 residues in the CDR3. Trimming pared 2 bases from V and 4 bases from J, leaving 11 bases between. DNA of the CDR3: TGTGCCAGCAGTTTATCAGTGGGCAGCACTGAAGCTTTCTTT. Translating gives CASSLSVGSTEAFF.

In its sample, this clonotype was seen a few times. J is TRBJ1-4 and V is TRBV20-1; the D gene is possibly TRBD1 (6 bases). With 2 bases removed from V and 8 bases from J, the gap between germline ends came to 21 bases. CDR3 size: 16 residues. CDR1 and CDR2 from the germline V gene are DFQATT and SNEGSKA (reference sequence). DNA for the CDR3: TGCAGTGCTAGACCCCAACGTCAGGGGATAGGGGAAAAACTGTTTTTT. Translation gives CSARPQRQGIGEKLFF.

Details on this clonotype: With a much larger clone just one base away, this may be a read error. V and J are TRBV28 and TRBJ1-1; the D is unclear. Germline-derived CDR1 and CDR2 are MDHEN and SYDVKM. This CDR3 region has 15 residues. CDR3 nucleotides: TGTGCCAGCAGTCTCCGGGGTCCAAGAGAAACTGAAGCTTCCTTT. Protein product: CASSLRGPRETEASF.

A word on this clonotype: This is likely a read error, given that the CDR3 carries no conserved phenylalanine or tryptophan at its end. The chain has TRBV4-3 and TRBJ2-7, with D tentatively TRBD2 (6 bases). With 0 bases removed from V and 3 bases from J, the gap between germline ends came to 12 bases. The CDR3 consists of 15 residues. Per the germline V gene, CDR1 is LGHNA and CDR2 is YSLEER. Written as DNA, the CDR3 is TGCGCCAGCAGCCAAGATAGAGGACTAATCTACGAGCAGTACCTC. It yields the protein CASSQDRGLIYEQYL.

As to this clonotype: A read error may explain this, as a much larger clone is one base away. DNA of the CDR3: TGTGCCAGCAGTTCCGGCGGTGAGTCCTACGAGCAGCACTTC. Translating gives CASSSGGESYEQHF. The rearrangement links TRBV12-3 or TRBV12-4 to TRBJ2-7; no definite D call. The CDR3 is made up of 14 amino acids.

The chain combines TRBV30 with TRBJ2-1; 8 bases agree with TRBD2. The germline V gene encodes CDR1 GTSNPN and CDR2 SVGIG (reference sequence). The CDR3 is 13 residues long. J lost 4 bases, V lost 2 bases, and 1 base had no gene match. CDR3 DNA: TGTGCCTGGAGTAGCGGGGGATACAATGAGCAGTTCTTC. It codes for CAWSSGGYNEQFF.

The chain links TRBV9 to TRBJ2-7; 12 bases are shared with TRBD2. The CDR3 loop spans 15 amino acids. V lost 3 bases, J lost 2 bases, and 3 bases stayed unmatched. Germline lookup yields CDR1 SGDLS and CDR2 YYNGEE. The CDR3 coding sequence is TGTGCCAGCAGCGGTGGGACTAGCGGGCCCTACGAGCAGTACTTC. Translated: CASSGGTSGPYEQYF.

This chain uses TRBV5-1 with TRBJ1-5; D unclear. The germline V gene has CDR1 SGHRS and CDR2 YFSETQ. This CDR3 has 18 amino acids. The V end was cut by 0 bases, the J end by 0 bases, with 16 bases between. The CDR3 DNA sequence: TGCGCCAGCAGCTTGGGCGGGTGGGATACCCATAGCAATCAGCCCCAGCATTTT. The encoded protein is CASSLGGWDTHSNQPQHF.

Concerning this clonotype: This CDR3 is missing its conserved last phenylalanine or tryptophan, likely due to a read error. This sequence joins TRBV11-2 and TRBJ2-2; the match to TRBD2 covers 13 bases. CDR3 length equals 16 residues. The ends lost 5 bases at V and 4 bases at J; junction bases unmatched: 4. CDR1 is SGHAT and CDR2 is FQNNGV in the germline V gene. CDR3: CASSATSGRATGELFL. As DNA, the CDR3 is TGTGCCAGCAGCGCCACTAGCGGGAGGGCCACCGGGGAGCTGTTTCTT.

This clonotype has at least ten counts. The rearrangement links TRBV20-1 to TRBJ2-2; possibly TRBD2 for D (5 bases). The CDR3 runs 16 residues. V lost 0 bases, J lost 5 bases, and 16 bases lay in between. Germline CDR1 is DFQATT and CDR2 is SNEGSKA (reference sequence). The CDR3 here is CSARDRTRVGTGELFF. The CDR3 DNA is TGCAGTGCTAGAGATCGAACTAGAGTGGGAACCGGGGAGCTGTTTTTT.

This clonotype was observed a few times. The rearrangement links TRBV7-9 to TRBJ2-7, with a tentative D call TRBD2 (6 bases). V was cut by 5 bases and J by 1 base, with 12 bases left in between. The germline gives CDR1 SEHNR, CDR2 FQNEAQ (reference sequence). The CDR3 is made up of 14 amino acids. The CDR3 spells CASSEPGTSYEQYF. The CDR3 coding sequence is TGTGCCAGCAGCGAACCCGGGACTTCCTACGAGCAGTACTTC.

This clonotype was detected ten times or more. The chain links TRBV19 to TRBJ1-5; D is undetermined. The ends were cut back, 7 bases at V and 7 bases at J, with 17 bases in the middle. This CDR3 has 14 amino acids. CDR1 and CDR2 (germline): LNHDA, SQIVND (reference sequence). CDR3 region: CASTSMGLWQPQHF. The CDR3 DNA sequence: TGTGCCAGTACCTCGATGGGTTTATGGCAGCCCCAGCATTTT.

The genes are TRBV20-1 and TRBJ2-3; the match to TRBD2 covers 7 bases. This CDR3 contains 14 residues. Germline V gene lookup returns CDR1 DFQATT and CDR2 SNEGSKA (reference sequence). The CDR3 loop is CRWGLLFCTDTQYF. The CDR3 DNA reads as TGCAGATGGGGACTACTTTTTTGCACAGATACGCAGTATTTT.

The chain is built from TRBV30 and TRBJ2-7; D is ambiguous. Germline V gene sequence: CDR1 GTSNPN, CDR2 SVGIG (reference sequence). The CDR3 has 11 amino acids. The V end was cut by 0 bases, the J end by 6 bases, with 6 bases between. The CDR3 loop reads CAWSVSVEQYF. CDR3 coding DNA: TGTGCCTGGAGTGTAAGCGTCGAGCAGTACTTC.

This clonotype was picked up a small number of times. The V call is TRBV13, the J call TRBJ2-1; D ambiguous. The V gene's germline CDR1 is PRHDT and CDR2 FYEKMQ (reference sequence). CDR3 length: 12 amino acids. The V end was cut by 1 base, the J end by 7 bases, with 5 bases between. The CDR3 loop is CASSLERNEQFF. The CDR3 bases are TGTGCCAGCAGCTTAGAAAGGAATGAGCAGTTCTTC.

This clonotype was observed a single time. It may be a read error: a sequence one base away is much more abundant. The chain joins TRBV15 to TRBJ1-4; D is undetermined. The CDR3 is made up of 13 amino acids. Germline CDR1 LNHNV, CDR2 YYDKDF (reference sequence). Between the trimmed V and J ends, which lost 5 bases and 8 bases, there was a span of 12 bases. The chain's CDR3 is CATSQEKREKLFF. For the CDR3, the DNA is TGTGCCACCAGCCAGGAAAAGCGGGAAAAACTGTTTTTT.

This clonotype was seen repeatedly, ten times or more. This chain connects TRBV27 to TRBJ2-6; 7 nucleotides align to TRBD1. The ends lost 0 bases at V and 2 bases at J; junction bases unmatched: 7. From germline, CDR1 is MNHEY and CDR2 SMNVEV (reference sequence). The length of the CDR3 is 18 residues. Written as DNA, the CDR3 is TGTGCCAGCAGTTTATCGATACAGGGGTGGCCTGGGGCCAACGTCCTGACTTTC. Amino acids: CASSLSIQGWPGANVLTF.

The sample holds many counts of this clonotype. The CDR3 is CASSDSGGSTKNIQYF. CDR3 bases: TGTGCCAGCAGCGATTCAGGGGGCTCGACCAAAAACATTCAGTACTTC. This sequence joins TRBV7-9 and TRBJ2-4; 8 bases align to TRBD1. In germline, CDR1 is SEHNR, CDR2 FQNEAQ (reference sequence). This CDR3 is built from 16 residues. V shed 5 bases and J 2 bases; nucleotides not matched to a gene: 8.

This clonotype was found once. This could be a read error, since a much larger clone is one nucleotide away. The chain has TRBV20-1 and TRBJ2-3; no clear D gene. V dropped 5 bases and J dropped 5 bases, with 14 bases sitting between them. This CDR3 has 13 residues. The germline gives CDR1 DFQATT, CDR2 SNEGSKA (reference sequence). CDR3 residues: CSAPNSELDTQYF. The CDR3 DNA follows: TGCAGTGCTCCCAATTCTGAGTTAGATACGCAGTATTTT.

On this clonotype itself: The junction departs from germline at one end; a sequencing error may be responsible. The rearrangement links TRBV28 to TRBJ2-5; TRBD1 matches at 10 bases. This CDR3 has 12 residues. Per the germline V gene, CDR1 is MDHEN and CDR2 is SYDVKM. CDR3: CASSLKRGTGVF. CDR3 nucleotide sequence: TGTGCCAGCAGTCTAAAGCGCGGGACAGGGGTTTTC.

Many counts were recorded for this clonotype. The V and J genes are TRBV7-8 and TRBJ2-1, with TRBD2 as a possible D gene (6 bases). V lost 5 bases, J lost 0 bases, and 14 bases lay in between. Germline-derived CDR1 and CDR2 are SGHVS and FQNEAQ. This CDR3 is built from 16 residues. The CDR3 is CASSPLAVGSYNEQFF. CDR3 sequence (DNA): TGTGCCAGCAGCCCTTTAGCGGTCGGCTCCTACAATGAGCAGTTCTTC.

Points on this clonotype: A much larger clone lies one base from this, so it may be a read error. The chain carries TRBV3-1 and TRBJ1-4; no definite D call. This CDR3 is built from 14 residues. CDR1 is LGHDT and CDR2 is YNNKEL in the germline V gene (reference sequence). The CDR3 DNA sequence: TGTGCCAGCAGCCAACTCGACACTAATGAAAAACTGTCTTTT. Translation: CASSQLDTNEKLSF.

The chain combines TRBV27 with TRBJ2-7; 12 bases agree with TRBD2. Germline CDR1 MNHEY, CDR2 SMNVEV (reference sequence). The junction had 3 bases not matched to a gene; V was cut back by 6 bases and J by 0 bases. The CDR3 length is 15 residues. The CDR3 here is CASRLAGGLSYEQYF. CDR3 nucleotide sequence: TGTGCCAGCAGGCTAGCGGGGGGGCTCTCCTACGAGCAGTACTTC.

As regards this clonotype: Given a much more abundant clone one base away, this may be a read error. The V and J genes are TRBV4-3 and TRBJ1-1, with a tentative D call TRBD1 (5 bases). The CDR3 is 15 residues long. V lost 0 bases, J lost 4 bases, and 12 bases lay in between. Germline V gene sequence: CDR1 LGHNA, CDR2 YSLEER. The CDR3 sequence is CASSQDPAGGTEAFF. The CDR3 nucleotides read TGCGCCAGCAGCCAAGATCCAGCTGGGGGCACTGAAGCTTTCTTT.

The rearrangement joins TRBV9 to TRBJ2-7; D may match TRBD1 or TRBD2 (5 bases each). V lost 4 bases to trimming and J lost 7 bases, with 18 bases between them. The V gene's germline CDR1 is SGDLS and CDR2 YYNGEE. This CDR3 is 14 amino acids long. The CDR3 sequence is CASSLGPLNGEQYF. The CDR3 nucleotides read TGTGCCAGCAGCTTGGGACCTCTCAACGGGGAGCAGTACTTC.

Details on this clonotype: This sequence may be a read error, since a much larger clone differs from it by one base. The chain couples TRBV6-2 or TRBV6-3 to TRBJ2-5, with a weak D call TRBD2 (6 bases). This CDR3 has 16 residues. Germline values: CDR1 MNHEY, CDR2 SVGEGT. The V end lost 2 bases, the J end lost 1 base, and 14 bases lay between the germline ends. In DNA, the CDR3 is TGTGCCAGCAGTTACGAGATGGCGGGGCTCCAAGAGACCCAGTACTTC. It yields the protein CASSYEMAGLQETQYF.

This chain connects TRBV6-5 to TRBJ2-7, with 7 bases that match TRBD1. J gave up 2 bases and V 11 bases, and 12 bases lay outside the gene matches. Germline lookup yields CDR1 MNHEY and CDR2 SVGAGI. There are 14 residues in the CDR3. CDR3 protein: CAGPGTDVTYEQYF. The DNA for the CDR3 is TGTGCCGGCCCTGGGACAGATGTAACCTACGAGCAGTACTTC.

This clonotype has more than one count but fewer than ten. The gene calls are TRBV12-3 or TRBV12-4 and TRBJ1-1; D call uncertain. The CDR3 contains 14 residues. With 6 bases removed from V and 1 base from J, the gap between germline ends came to 12 bases. The CDR3 DNA reads TGTGCCAGCAGGCCCGCTTCAGGGAACACTGAAGCTTTCTTT. The encoded protein is CASRPASGNTEAFF.

Only one count was recorded for this clonotype. A read error may explain this, as a much larger clone is one base away. The chain links TRBV12-3 or TRBV12-4 to TRBJ2-7; 11 bases match TRBD1. The trim removed 3 bases at V and 5 bases at J, leaving 6 bases unmatched. This CDR3 has 15 residues. CDR3 in DNA: TGTGCCAGCAGTTTTAGGACAGGGGGCAAGAACGAGCAGTACTTC. This sequence encodes CASSFRTGGKNEQYF.

At least ten counts were recorded for this clonotype. The chain links TRBV29-1 to TRBJ1-1; D is unclear. Germline CDR1 reads SQVTM; CDR2 reads ANQGSEA. V lost 5 bases and J 11 bases, leaving 6 bases between the germline ends. CDR3 length equals 8 residues. CDR3 sequence: CSVPVAFF. CDR3 DNA: TGCAGCGTTCCCGTGGCTTTCTTT.